Sequencing of this T cell receptor beta chain was carried out in a study of tumor-infiltrating lymphocytes in primary liver carcinoma. Study as a whole: All patients, whether men or women, fell within 30 to 69 years of age. Yields of productive TCRbeta reads ranged from roughly 3.5 to 7.13 million per sample and were similar across tissue types.

The germline V gene has CDR1 SGHAT and CDR2 FQNNGV. This CDR3 spans 14 amino acids. Regarding the study as a whole: Tumor-blood pairs (like tumor-adjacent pairs) overlapped less than tumor region pairs did. Tumor tissue displayed a significantly greater top-250-clone fraction than blood (p = 0.039).

Each 20-30 mg portion of unsorted bulk tissue served as the source for co-extraction of RNA and DNA. A note on this clonotype: Its antigen is unidentified. The junction shows a germline mismatch at one end, possibly a read error.

TCR beta cDNA was prepared out of roughly 0.5 ug total RNA by means of a constant-region primer. Slightly modified ARM-PCR, run as three nested multiplex PCR rounds, produced the TCR beta libraries. The first two PCR rounds used TRBV1-TRBV30 forward primers with a C-beta reverse primer, about 10 cycles each. MiXCR was run by TCRdb on the multiplex PCR reads, yielding one entry per CDR3 protein. Among 35,000 to 50,000 distinct CDR3 sequences listed, about 75% were seen once. The sequenced sample was tumor-adjacent normal liver tissue. The TCR was taken from a woman aged 25 to 39 with primary liver carcinoma and hepatitis B virus infection. V usage is TRBV11-2 and J usage is TRBJ2-3, with D perhaps TRBD2 (5 bases). The CDR3 is CASNRTASTDTQYF. The CDR3 nucleotides are TGCGCCAGCAACCGGACGGCTAGCACAGATACGCAGTATTTC.